Listed here are 29 T cell receptor beta chains from one sample, sequenced in a study of OX40 agonist ivuxolimab in advanced cancers. Some clones are missing from TCRdb's copy, which holds only in-frame ones; the method was immunoSEQ multiplex PCR. The sample shows about 70,000 clones, roughly 87% of them seen only once. The sample was CD4+ or CD8+ T cells sorted from blood, taken in a trial of the OX40 agonist ivuxolimab. These TCRs come from an adult with an advanced solid tumor such as melanoma, head and neck, liver or kidney cancer.

The V and J genes are TRBV5-6 and TRBJ1-6, with 8 bases lining up with TRBD1. This CDR3 is built from 16 residues. J lost 4 bases, V lost 4 bases, and 7 bases had no gene match. Germline V CDR1 and CDR2: SGHDT, YYEEEE. The CDR3 is CASSNQGALYNSPLHF. CDR3 nucleotides: TGTGCCAGCAGCAACCAGGGGGCACTTTATAATTCACCCCTCCACTTT.

CDR3 sequence reads: CASSSQTSGGTDTQYF. In nucleotides, the CDR3 is TGCGCCAGCAGCTCCCAGACTAGCGGAGGCACAGATACGCAGTATTTT. The J gene is TRBJ2-3, the V gene TRBV5-1, with TRBD2 matching 9 bases. Germline CDR1 is SGHRS and CDR2 is YFSETQ. The ends lost 3 bases at V and 1 base at J; junction bases unmatched: 6. The CDR3 is 16 residues long.

The rearrangement links TRBV7-3 to TRBJ1-4; D is possibly TRBD1 (5 bases). This CDR3 region has 15 residues. Germline loops: CDR1 SGHTA, CDR2 FQGTGA. V gave up 3 bases and J gave up 0 bases, with 8 bases separating them. The CDR3 loop reads CASSFAGTTNEKLFF. In nucleotides, the CDR3 is TGTGCCAGCAGCTTCGCAGGGACAACTAATGAAAAACTGTTTTTT. Supplemented by reference TRBV7-3 and TRBJ1-4, the full variable domain reads GAGVSQTPSNKVTEKGKYVELRCDPISGHTALYWYRQSLGQGPEFLIYFQGTGAADDSGLPNDRFFAVRPEGSVSTLKIQRTERGDSAVYLCASSFAGTTNEKLFFGSGTQLSVL.

The chain recombines TRBV7-9 with TRBJ2-2, with 7 bases that match TRBD1. This CDR3 has 14 residues. V was clipped by 3 bases and J by 5 bases; unmatched bases: 3. The germline CDR1 and CDR2 sequences are SEHNR and FQNEAQ (reference sequence). CDR3 residues: CASSLTGQTGELFF. Written as DNA, the CDR3 is TGTGCCAGCAGCTTGACAGGGCAGACCGGGGAGCTGTTTTTT.

The V gene is TRBV6-1, the J gene TRBJ1-1; maybe TRBD1 (5 bases). The CDR3 is 18 residues long. Deletions cut 4 bases from V and 7 bases from J, with 28 bases between. The germline V gene has CDR1 MNHNS and CDR2 SASEGT. CDR3 amino acids: CASSGHRRHGGSLNEAFF. The DNA of the CDR3 is TGTGCCAGCAGTGGCCATAGGCGGCACGGGGGGTCATTGAATGAAGCTTTCTTT.

The genes are TRBV7-9 and TRBJ1-3; D unclear. CDR3 length: 16 amino acids. Germline CDR1 reads SEHNR; CDR2 reads FQNEAQ (reference sequence). V was clipped by 5 bases and J by 4 bases, with 18 bases between them. The CDR3 spells CASSPRGGSAGNTIYF. Here the CDR3 DNA reads TGTGCCAGCAGCCCCCGGGGAGGGTCCGCGGGAAACACCATATATTTT. Full variable domain (missing parts from reference TRBV7-9 and TRBJ1-3): DTGVSQNPRHKITKRGQNVTFRCDPISEHNRLYWYRQTLGQGPEFLTYFQNEAQLEKSRLLSDRFSAERPKGSFSTLEIQRTEQGDSAMYLCASSPRGGSAGNTIYFGEGSWLTVV.

The chain's CDR3 is CASSLATEAFF. In DNA, the CDR3 is TGTGCCAGCAGCTTAGCCACTGAAGCTTTCTTT. The chain carries TRBV7-9 and TRBJ1-1; D unresolved. The CDR3 length is 11 residues. V was shortened by 0 bases and J by 4 bases, with 0 bases between the two germline ends. The germline gives CDR1 SEHNR, CDR2 FQNEAQ (reference sequence).

The V gene is TRBV30, the J gene TRBJ1-1; no definite D call. This CDR3 region has 15 residues. CDR1 is GTSNPN and CDR2 is SVGIG in the germline V gene (reference sequence). Trimming shortened V by 1 base and J by 4 bases, and 16 bases separated the two germline ends. This CDR3 is CAWSATRVFSTEAFF. The CDR3 region has the DNA TGTGCCTGGAGTGCTACTAGGGTGTTTAGCACTGAAGCTTTCTTT.

The J gene is TRBJ1-5, the V gene TRBV7-8, with TRBD1 matching over 8 bases. The V segment lost 4 bases and the J segment 1 base; nucleotides outside the gene matches: 9. Germline values: CDR1 SGHVS, CDR2 FQNEAQ. The CDR3 length is 17 residues. The CDR3 coding sequence is TGTGCCAGCAGCTCAGGGGGCAGGGGTCGAAGCAATCAGCCCCAGCATTTT. As protein: CASSSGGRGRSNQPQHF.

The genes are TRBV18 and TRBJ2-7; 8 bases agree with TRBD2. Per the germline V gene, CDR1 is KGHSH and CDR2 is LQKENI. This CDR3 region has 16 residues. The V and J ends lost 0 bases and 6 bases, in that order; junction bases with no gene match: 10. Written as DNA, the CDR3 is TGTGCCAGCTCACCACCGGGCCGGGAGGGCCTTGGCGAGCAGTACTTC. It encodes CASSPPGREGLGEQYF. Supplemented by reference TRBV18 and TRBJ2-7, the full variable domain reads NAGVMQNPRHLVRRRGQEARLRCSPMKGHSHVYWYRQLPEEGLKFMVYLQKENIIDESGMPKERFSAEFPKEGPSILRIQQVVRGDSAAYFCASSPPGREGLGEQYFGPGTRLTVT.

V usage is TRBV5-1 and J usage is TRBJ2-2, with 7 bases identical to TRBD1. V was clipped by 4 bases and J by 1 base; unmatched bases: 4. CDR3 size: 15 residues. CDR1 is SGHRS and CDR2 is YFSETQ in the germline V gene. CDR3 bases: TGCGCCAGCAGCAGGGGACAGATGAACACCGGGGAGCTGTTTTTT. This encodes CASSRGQMNTGELFF.

This clone appeared once. The chain employs TRBV6-1 and TRBJ1-4; D ambiguous. CDR1 and CDR2 (germline): MNHNS, SASEGT. V lost 4 bases and J lost 8, with 11 bases in between. There are 13 residues in the CDR3. The chain's CDR3 is CASSVGALEKLFF. In nucleotides, the CDR3 is TGTGCCAGCAGTGTAGGAGCACTAGAAAAACTGTTTTTT.

This clone was observed once. This chain joins TRBV4-1 and TRBJ2-3; 10 nucleotides agree with TRBD2. V dropped 6 bases and J dropped 0; count of bases not matched to a gene: 9. CDR1 is MGHRA and CDR2 is YSYEKL in the germline V gene. This CDR3 contains 17 residues. CDR3 nucleotides: TGCGCCAGCAGAGAGCGGGGGGGTGGGGGGAGCACAGATACGCAGTATTTT. Translated, it gives CASRERGGGGSTDTQYF.

The V gene is TRBV28, the J gene TRBJ1-6; possibly TRBD1 for D (5 bases). Germline assignment: CDR1 MDHEN and CDR2 SYDVKM. V was pared by 3 bases and J by 7 bases, with 10 bases between. The CDR3 has 14 amino acids. The CDR3 protein is CASSFGTQNSPLHF. DNA of the CDR3: TGTGCCAGCAGTTTCGGGACTCAGAATTCACCCCTCCACTTT.

J is TRBJ2-1 and V is TRBV5-4; 7 bases align to TRBD1. The germline V gene encodes CDR1 SGHNT and CDR2 YYREEE (reference sequence). With V trimmed by 4 bases and J by 8 bases, 6 bases remained unmatched. The length of the CDR3 is 13 residues. The CDR3 is CASSQGGQHEQFF. In DNA, the CDR3 is TGTGCCAGCAGCCAAGGGGGACAGCATGAGCAGTTCTTC.

This clone was picked up one time. The V call is TRBV19, the J call TRBJ2-5; D ambiguous. The germline V gene encodes CDR1 LNHDA and CDR2 SQIVND (reference sequence). Trimming took 7 bases from V and 5 from J, leaving 17 bases between them. The CDR3 contains 14 residues. CDR3 amino acids: CASKKFGVGETQYF. The CDR3 DNA follows: TGTGCCAGTAAGAAGTTTGGGGTCGGGGAGACCCAGTACTTC.

V and J are TRBV7-9 and TRBJ1-4, with D unclear. CDR3 length: 14 amino acids. CDR1 SEHNR and CDR2 FQNEAQ come from the germline V gene (reference sequence). The germline V and J ends were trimmed by 5 bases and 6 bases, with 13 bases remaining between them. CDR3 residues: CASSGWPSDEKLFF. The CDR3, as DNA: TGTGCCAGCAGCGGGTGGCCCTCAGATGAAAAACTGTTTTTT.

The gene calls are TRBV6-6 and TRBJ1-2; no reliable D call. Trimming stripped 6 bases from V and 8 bases from J, with 19 bases between. Germline values: CDR1 MNHNY, CDR2 SVGAGI (reference sequence). This CDR3 region has 14 residues. CDR3 amino acids: CASSYVKEGGGYTF. In DNA form, the CDR3 reads TGTGCCAGCAGCTACGTAAAGGAGGGTGGGGGCTACACCTTC.

A few counts support this clone. V gene TRBV6-6 combines with J gene TRBJ2-1; 11 nucleotides align to TRBD2. The germline gives CDR1 MNHNY, CDR2 SVGAGI (reference sequence). V was pared by 7 bases and J by 0 bases, with 5 bases of the junction left unmatched. This CDR3 is built from 16 residues. For the CDR3, the DNA is TGTGCCAGCACCTCCACTAGCGGGAGCTCCTACAATGAGCAGTTCTTC. Translated: CASTSTSGSSYNEQFF.

J is TRBJ1-6 and V is TRBV6-4, with D perhaps TRBD1 (5 bases). Germline-derived CDR1 and CDR2 are MRHNA and SNTAGT. This CDR3 comprises 13 residues. The V gene lost 3 bases and the J gene lost 9 bases, with 9 bases spanning the gap. CDR3 region: CASSERGGSPLHF. Written as DNA, the CDR3 is TGTGCCAGCAGTGAGCGGGGGGGTTCACCCCTCCACTTT.

There are a few counts of this clone. V and J are TRBV30 and TRBJ1-6, with 8 bases identical to TRBD1. Germline trimming cut 0 bases from V and 10 bases from J; bases unmatched to any gene: 8. There are 15 residues in the CDR3. The germline V gene has CDR1 GTSNPN and CDR2 SVGIG (reference sequence). The CDR3 bases are TGTGCCTGGAGTGTACATCAGGGGGCAGGATCACCCCTCCACTTT. Residues: CAWSVHQGAGSPLHF.

The chain has TRBV28 and TRBJ2-1, with TRBD2 as a possible D gene (6 bases). The CDR3 length is 15 residues. CDR1 MDHEN and CDR2 SYDVKM come from the germline V gene. The V end lost 6 bases, the J end lost 0 bases, and 12 bases lay between the germline ends. The CDR3 DNA is TGTGCCAGCAGCCCCGGGGGTGTCTCCTACAATGAGCAGTTCTTC. Protein sequence: CASSPGGVSYNEQFF.

V is TRBV5-6 and J is TRBJ2-1, with D unresolved. The CDR3 is 11 amino acids. CDR1 SGHDT and CDR2 YYEEEE come from the germline V gene. V lost 0 bases and J lost 9, with 4 bases in between. Here the CDR3 reads CASSLVSEQFF. The CDR3 bases are TGTGCCAGCAGCTTGGTGTCTGAGCAGTTCTTC. The full variable domain, its missing parts supplied by reference TRBV5-6 and TRBJ2-1, is DAGVTQSPTHLIKTRGQQVTLRCSPKSGHDTVSWYQQALGQGPQFIFQYYEEEERQRGNFPDRFSGHQFPNYSSELNVNALLLGDSALYLCASSLVSEQFFGPGTRLTVL.

Comment on this clone: The sample has other DNA sequences that encode this CDR3 too. J is TRBJ2-1 and V is TRBV18, with 7 bases that match TRBD2. This CDR3 contains 14 residues. Per the germline V gene, CDR1 is KGHSH and CDR2 is LQKENI. V was pared by 1 base and J by 4 bases, with 1 base of the junction left unmatched. The CDR3 reads CASSPQRGYNEQFF. The CDR3 bases are TGTGCCAGCTCACCACAGCGGGGTTACAATGAGCAGTTCTTC.

The rearrangement links TRBV28 to TRBJ1-1, with 9 nucleotides matching TRBD1. The CDR3 is 14 amino acids. The V gene end was trimmed by 3 bases and the J gene end by 4 bases; junction bases not matched to a gene: 3. Germline V CDR1 and CDR2: MDHEN, SYDVKM. The CDR3 DNA reads as TGTGCCAGCAGTTTTGGGACAGGGTTCACTGAAGCTTTCTTT. Translating gives CASSFGTGFTEAFF.

CDR3 sequence (DNA): TGCGCCAGCAGCTTAGGGACCATGAACACTGAAGCTTTCTTT. Translated: CASSLGTMNTEAFF. The chain couples TRBV4-1 to TRBJ1-1, with D maybe TRBD1 (5 bases). Trimming shortened V by 5 bases and J by 0 bases, and 10 bases separated the two germline ends. Germline loops: CDR1 MGHRA, CDR2 YSYEKL. The CDR3 runs 14 residues.

The chain links TRBV10-3 to TRBJ1-1; D remains unclear. The V end lost 4 bases, the J end lost 0 bases, and 9 bases lay between the germline ends. Germline CDR1 reads ENHRY; CDR2 reads SYGVKD. There are 14 residues in the CDR3. The CDR3 protein is CAISARNMNTEAFF. In DNA form, the CDR3 reads TGTGCCATCAGTGCGAGGAACATGAACACTGAAGCTTTCTTT.

The chain carries TRBV18 and TRBJ1-6; 7 nucleotides match TRBD1. CDR1 and CDR2 (germline): KGHSH, LQKENI. This CDR3 region has 17 residues. Germline trimming cut 1 base from V and 7 bases from J; bases unmatched to any gene: 10. The CDR3 is CASSPRAGQGVNSPLHF. The CDR3 DNA reads as TGTGCCAGCTCACCACGGGCGGGTCAGGGGGTAAATTCACCCCTCCACTTT. The full variable domain, its missing parts supplied by reference TRBV18 and TRBJ1-6, is NAGVMQNPRHLVRRRGQEARLRCSPMKGHSHVYWYRQLPEEGLKFMVYLQKENIIDESGMPKERFSAEFPKEGPSILRIQQVVRGDSAAYFCASSPRAGQGVNSPLHFGNGTRLTVT.

The gene calls are TRBV19 and TRBJ2-2; 9 bases line up with TRBD2. Trimming removed 9 bases from V and 3 bases from J; junction bases left unmatched: 5. The CDR3 has 14 amino acids. Per germline, CDR1 LNHDA and CDR2 SQIVND (reference sequence). DNA of the CDR3: TGTGCCAGCACGGGACTAGCAGACACCGGGGAGCTGTTTTTT. Translating it yields CASTGLADTGELFF.